This T cell receptor (beta chain) was observed in a study of blood T cells in healthy people across ages. CDR3 length: 15 amino acids. V lost 0 bases, J lost 4 bases, and 10 bases lay in between. The V gene's germline CDR1 is SGHTA and CDR2 FQGNSA. Primed by a sample-barcoded 5' primer and a J-beta primer mix, a second PCR proceeded for 7 to 11 cycles. One entry per CDR3 protein results from TCRdb running MiXCR on the 5' RACE reads. Among approximately 800,000 distinct CDR3 sequences listed, roughly 64% were seen once. This clonotype was observed a handful of times. The sequencing input was blood. The clonotype originates from a man aged 25 to 40 in good health. The chain combines TRBV7-2 with TRBJ2-1; tentatively, D is TRBD2 (5 bases). CDR3 coding DNA: TGTGCCAGCAGCTTAGCCGTGCGCGGGTACAATGAGCAGTTCTTC. It yields the protein CASSLAVRGYNEQFF.